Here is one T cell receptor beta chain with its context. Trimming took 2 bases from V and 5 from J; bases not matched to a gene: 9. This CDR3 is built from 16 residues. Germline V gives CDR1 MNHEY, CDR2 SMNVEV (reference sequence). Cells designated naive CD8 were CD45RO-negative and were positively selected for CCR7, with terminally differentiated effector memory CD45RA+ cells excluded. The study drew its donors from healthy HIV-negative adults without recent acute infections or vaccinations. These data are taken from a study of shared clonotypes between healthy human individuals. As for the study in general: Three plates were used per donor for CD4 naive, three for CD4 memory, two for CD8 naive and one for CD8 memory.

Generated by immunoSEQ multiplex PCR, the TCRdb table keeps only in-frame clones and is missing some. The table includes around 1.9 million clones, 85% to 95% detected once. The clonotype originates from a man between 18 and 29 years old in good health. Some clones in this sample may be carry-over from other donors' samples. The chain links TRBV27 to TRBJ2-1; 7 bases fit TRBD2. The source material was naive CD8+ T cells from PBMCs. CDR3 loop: CASSLNWREPHNEQFF. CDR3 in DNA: TGTGCCAGCAGTTTAAACTGGCGGGAGCCCCACAATGAGCAGTTCTTC.